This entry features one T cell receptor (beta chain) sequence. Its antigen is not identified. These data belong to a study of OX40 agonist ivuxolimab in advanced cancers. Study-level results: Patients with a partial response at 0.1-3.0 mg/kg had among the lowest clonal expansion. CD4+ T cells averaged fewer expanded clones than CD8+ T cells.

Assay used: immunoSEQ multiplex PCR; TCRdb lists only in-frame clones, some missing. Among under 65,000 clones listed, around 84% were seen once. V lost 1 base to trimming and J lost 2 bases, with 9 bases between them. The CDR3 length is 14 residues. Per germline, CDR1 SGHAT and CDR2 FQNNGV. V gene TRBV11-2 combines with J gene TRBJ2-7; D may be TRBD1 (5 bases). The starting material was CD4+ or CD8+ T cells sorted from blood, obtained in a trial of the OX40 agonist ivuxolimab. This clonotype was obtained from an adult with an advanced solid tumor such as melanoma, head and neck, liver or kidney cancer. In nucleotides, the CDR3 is TGTGCCAGCAGCTTAGCGAGACAGACCTACGAGCAGTACTTC. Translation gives CASSLARQTYEQYF.